These T cell receptor beta chains were read from a single sample in a study of type 1 regulatory T cells. TCRdb reprocessed the reads with MiXCR, giving one entry per CDR3 protein. The sample includes about 100,000 distinct CDR3 sequences, roughly 31% of them seen just once. Sequencing used CD4+ T cells, either the whole sample or a sorted fraction (not recorded which). The origin of the receptors is a human donor in good health. Each CDR3 is given with its conserved first and last residue. Rows may omit the clone size; those that give it use once, few, many or a size class.

TRBV5-5	TRBJ2-2	few	CASSLPGRESVGELFF
TRBV6-6	TRBJ1-5	few	CASSARTQDSNQPQHF
TRBV4-2	TRBJ2-1	few	CASSQGDRGGDEQFF
TRBV20-1	TRBJ2-7	few	CSARGLAGPYEQYF
TRBV4-2	TRBJ2-1	few	CASSQVPGTSGSVFGEQFF
TRBV29-1	TRBJ1-1	-	CSARTGSEGTEAFF
TRBV6-2/TRBV6-3	TRBJ2-1	-	CASRTALAGGYDRSYNEQFF
TRBV20-1	TRBJ2-1	few	CSALVAGVVNEQFF
TRBV3-1	TRBJ2-6	-	CASSQGGVFGANVLTF
TRBV5-1	TRBJ2-7	-	CASQKDITTEQYF
TRBV20-1	TRBJ2-3	few	CSARDLTSPDTQYF
TRBV24-1	TRBJ2-2	-	CATSVTAGELFF
TRBV29-1	TRBJ1-2	-	CSVTRRNYGYTF
TRBV6-5	TRBJ2-2	-	CASSFFDRGAGELFF
TRBV29-1	TRBJ1-6	-	CSVRTAFNSPLHF
TRBV29-1	TRBJ2-1	few	CSVEQDHLAGGRAYNEQFF
TRBV29-1	TRBJ2-3	few	CSVRPADTQYF
TRBV4-1	TRBJ2-3	few	CASSHVGQRPDTQYF
TRBV20-1	TRBJ1-4	once	CSAYPTGEGTNEKLFF
TRBV5-4	TRBJ2-7	-	CASSLGGGVGARDEQYF
TRBV7-6	TRBJ2-7	few	CASSLVPEGMEQYF
TRBV2	TRBJ2-1	many	CASTERVSRLF
TRBV5-1	TRBJ2-7	many	CASSWTSGSLGDQYF
TRBV7-2	TRBJ2-6	-	CASQLFSGANVLTF
TRBV5-1	TRBJ2-5	few	CASSESTEQETQYF
TRBV7-2	TRBJ2-7	-	CASSTRPSGRPLYEQYF
TRBV11-2	TRBJ2-7	few	CASSLNLGLAGPYEQYF
TRBV25-1	TRBJ2-3	-	CASRMADTQYF
TRBV29-1	TRBJ1-1	-	CSVVTDTEAFF
TRBV20-1	TRBJ2-1	few	CSAREGSRQGVNEQFF
TRBV5-1	TRBJ2-4	few	CASRHGLAGGTKNIQYF
TRBV4-1	TRBJ2-2	-	CASSQVGISAGELFF
TRBV6-4	TRBJ2-2	-	CASSRQSYTGELFF
TRBV29-1	TRBJ2-5	few	CSVDLGETQYF
TRBV7-8	TRBJ2-1	-	CASSPNSGPLYNEQFF
TRBV11-2	TRBJ2-5	-	CASSLDPGRQETQYF
TRBV29-1	TRBJ2-3	few	CSVGRRRDTQYF
TRBV20-1	TRBJ2-1	few	CSAKTSGRSSYNEQFF
TRBV11-2	TRBJ2-2	few	CASSEAAGTTGELFF
TRBV19	TRBJ1-1	-	CASSRTGRTKAFF
TRBV20-1	TRBJ1-5	few	CSAGDSHSNQPQHF
TRBV20-1	TRBJ2-1	few	CSASGGGRAYNEQFF
TRBV12-3/TRBV12-4	TRBJ1-3	many	CASSLGIRVPGNTIYF
TRBV12-3/TRBV12-4	TRBJ1-1	-	CATSFPLQGPMNTEAFF
TRBV10-3	TRBJ2-5	-	CATRTSGDQETQYF
TRBV3-1	TRBJ1-1	few	CASSQGTGVNTEAFF
TRBV12-3/TRBV12-4	TRBJ2-1	few	CASSPERRTSGSMTYNEQFF
TRBV19	TRBJ2-1	few	CASKLGGSSYNEQFF